The subject of this entry is one T cell receptor (beta chain). Its antigen is not known. Mouse germline and gene names are used. Read sequence stops 1 residue before the CDR3 end, and the germline J gene provides the missing end. This sample is part of a study of tissue T cells after allogeneic stem cell transplantation. Using immunoSEQ multiplex PCR, the repertoire was profiled, and TCRdb retains in-frame clones only, with some absent. Here the sample spans several thousand clones, over 40% being singletons. As to time point: mouse harvest day 7 after allogeneic transplant. The graft held 10^6 splenic CD5+ T cells and 10^7 T-cell-depleted bone marrow cells. B6 (H2b) cells into BALB/c (H2d) mice; tissues taken at day 7 or 14. V lost 2 bases and J 6 bases, leaving 5 bases between the germline ends. The germline V gene has CDR1 KGHPV and CDR2 FQNQEV (reference sequence). The CDR3 has 13 residues. Study outcomes and limitations: The study did not identify alloreactive or antigen-specific tissue TCRs, and some clones might be persisting host cells. Few T cell clones were shared across patients, but motif clusters showed tissue-specific shared signatures. In patients and mice, blood and spleen missed much of tissue repertoire.

This chain links TRBV26 with TRBJ1-6; D remains unclear. TRBJ1-6 is designated an ORF whose function remains uncertain. The sample was lymph node tissue. This receptor was taken from a female BALB/c mouse given C57BL/6 T cells with graft-versus-host disease after an allogeneic hematopoietic cell transplant. CDR3 DNA (partial): TGTGCCAGCAGTCTGAACACTAATTCGCCCCTCTAC. The encoded protein is CASSLNTNSPLY. The complete CDR3 reads CASSLNTNSPLYF.